This TCR beta chain emerged from a study of blood T cell repertoires in COVID-19 (dated by TCRdb to about 2020). Broadly, across the study: Samples from collaborators originated in the United States, Italy and Spain and spanned both the acute and convalescent phases of COVID-19. The material from the prospective study consisted of cDNA or gDNA derived from T cells, B-cell-depleted T cells, or PBMCs. Subjects who had been exposed to COVID-19, were actively infected with it, or had recovered from it provided the deeply sampled blood TCRbeta repertoires that made up the dataset. The repertoires were released in a freely available public database meant as a resource for research on the immune response to SARS-CoV-2. The samples were drawn from two sources: the first 160 participants of the ongoing ImmuneRACE study, and some 1,300 subjects contributed by 6 global collaborators. Nearly every sample came with metadata listing a de-identified subject ID, COVID-19 status, age in years and sex. Where HLA class I and class II types were available, the types were taken from metadata supplied by the sample provider, not from assay-based typing.

V lost 5 bases and J lost 5 bases; the stretch between them is 12 bases long. The CDR3 covers 13 residues, taking in both the cysteine and the phenylalanine. The kept DNA is CDR3 alone, 39 bases in frame from the first base. The germline V gene (reference sequence) gives CDR1 as LNHDA and CDR2 as SQIVND. The immunoSEQ Assay, a bias-controlled multiplex PCR, was used to amplify TCRbeta CDR3 regions from genomic DNA. Under the source paper's analysis protocol: The number of nucleated cells in each sample was estimated by amplification of reference gene primers within the assay. To quantify the absolute abundance of each unique TCRbeta CDR3 rearrangement, sequence reads were collapsed and filtered. For each sample, productive Simpson clonality was calculated as the square root of Simpson's diversity index over productive rearrangements. The table was pulled from immuneACCESS by TCRdb, which kept in-frame rearrangements only. Such tables lose some clones; where checked, under half of the loss comes from unresolved V genes, and the rest has no known cause. The DNA gave D and trimming, while V, J and clone size come from that table. This sample comprises roughly 63,000 clones, around 79% of them detected only once. The ten largest clones take up approximately 30% of the sample.

A few counts support this clone. The antigen it recognizes is unknown. One base away there is no much larger clone; base qualities are not given. Results the study describes overall, beyond this receptor: The amount of clinical and demographic metadata varied by source and participant and was provided uncurated.

The collaborating institutions used their own protocols to collect whole blood in K2EDTA tubes. For TCRbeta analysis, collaborators shipped samples in one of three forms: frozen whole blood, isolated PBMCs, or DNA extracted from either of those sample types. Sequencing was performed on peripheral blood. This TCR was sampled from a human donor in a cohort sampled during active COVID-19. The sequence links TRBV19 to TRBJ2-5, and possibly TRBD2, on 6 matching bases. DNA sequence: TGTGCCAGTAGTTCACGGGGGATGGAGACCCAGTACTTC. Translated, this gives CASSSRGMETQYF. The variable domain in full, with residues beyond the CDR3 obtained from the reference TRBV19 and TRBJ2-5 genes, is DGGITQSPKYLFRKEGQNVTLSCEQNLNHDAMYWYRQDPGQGLRLIYYSQIVNDFQKGDIAEGYSVSREKKESFPLTVTSAQKNPTAFYLCASSSRGMETQYFGPGTRLLVL.